The T cell receptor beta chain under discussion was sequenced for a study of regulatory T cells in long-lasting Graves disease. This clonotype was detected many times. The time point: newly diagnosed GD, antithyroid drugs for less than 3 months. The TCR library was made from RNA that had been extracted from PBMCs in TRIzol. A peripheral blood sample, nine milliliters in volume, was drawn into EDTA tubes. The CDR3 loop spans 13 amino acids. Germline V lookup: CDR1 MNHNS, CDR2 SASEGT. The germline V and J ends were trimmed by 8 bases and 3 bases, with 11 bases remaining between them. Building of the TCR beta libraries involved iRepertoire HTBI primers and Arm-PCR of CDR3 regions. TCRdb itself ran the multiplex PCR reads through MiXCR, one entry per CDR3 protein. The sample shows about 220,000 distinct CDR3 sequences, approximately 18% of them seen only once. These data were likewise used in another study, on T cells in Graves' hyperthyroidism and ophthalmopathy.

The chain recombines TRBV6-1 with TRBJ1-5, with no clear D. The TCR sequence derives from a woman younger than 45 with Graves disease. The specimen was peripheral blood mononuclear cells (PBMCs), collected at new diagnosis, from a patient treated with antithyroid drugs. CDR3 residues: CASLSRNNQPQHF. The CDR3 DNA reads as TGTGCCAGCTTGAGTCGGAACAATCAGCCCCAGCATTTT.